Ten or more counts support the clone carrying this T cell receptor (beta chain). The antigen is undetermined. Germline values: CDR1 KGHDR, CDR2 SFDVKD. V was cut by 2 bases and J by 3 bases, with 12 bases left in between. The CDR3 consists of 15 residues. The study based diagnoses on clinical symptoms, serum thyroxine and TRAb, thyroid ultrasound and orbital computed tomography. PBMCs were sourced from less than 12 ml fresh peripheral blood. The data stem from a study of T cells in Graves' hyperthyroidism and ophthalmopathy. As for the study in general: Before treatment of any kind, peripheral blood was taken at initial diagnosis.

What was amplified from RNA transcripts were TCR beta CDR3 regions. Primed by the HTBI set, a first-round RT-PCR was run on the TCR CDR3. TCRdb reanalysed the multiplex PCR reads using MiXCR and keeps one entry per CDR3 protein. The data hold fewer than 700,000 distinct CDR3 sequences, with 15% to 20% observed a single time. Study results and caveats: The blood repertoire included most of the expanded thyroid clonotypes above 0.001.

V usage is TRBV24-1 and J usage is TRBJ2-5; D is possibly TRBD1 or TRBD2 (5 bases each). This receptor was obtained from a woman aged 18-29 years with Graves' ophthalmopathy. Sequencing was performed on blood. The CDR3 DNA sequence: TGTGCCACCAGTGATTCCGGGGACCCCAAAGAGACCCAGTACTTC. Encoded protein: CATSDSGDPKETQYF.